This paragraph covers one TCR beta chain sequence. Its specificity is unknown. These data come from a study of beta chain features in type 1 diabetes. Study as a whole: Patients were similar to healthy donors in age and gender (as well as in cell yields).

General observations from the study: Shorter TCRB CDR3s, moderately but significantly so, marked every one of the four CD4+ subsets in Type 1 diabetes patients. Naive, central memory and Treg TCRB repertoires appeared more alike in patients than in healthy donors.

The V gene end was trimmed by 5 bases and the J gene end by 4 bases; junction bases not matched to a gene: 10. The CDR3 length is 17 residues. Per the germline V gene, CDR1 is SSHAT and CDR2 is FNYEAQ (reference sequence). The authors reverse transcribed all of the isolated RNA, so sequencing captured expressed TCRB transcripts. The assay was immunoSEQ multiplex PCR, and TCRdb's table has in-frame clones only and misses some. This table has 250,000 to 350,000 clones, 14% appearing once. CD4+ cells of the naive, central memory, regulatory and stem cell-like memory types were sorted via CD45RO/CCR7/CD25/CD127/CD95/CD27.

The specimen was central memory CD4+ T cells from blood. This clonotype originated in a man younger than 45 in good health. The V call is TRBV7-7, the J call TRBJ2-2; 10 nucleotides agree with TRBD2. CDR3 residues: CASSPRASGGATGELFF. CDR3 in DNA: TGTGCCAGCAGCCCCAGGGCCAGCGGGGGGGCCACCGGGGAGCTGTTTTTT.